Below, 23 T cell receptor beta chains from the same sample are listed, as sequenced in a study of cytomegalovirus exposure and HLA in healthy donors. The study ran its PCR with 60 Vbeta and 13 Jbeta primers. The assay was immunoSEQ multiplex PCR, and TCRdb's table has in-frame clones only and misses some. The sample includes 150,000 to 200,000 clones, about 81% seen only once; the top ten take more than 1.5%. The sequencing sample was made of PBMCs. The receptor set was obtained from a man aged 18 to 30 in good health and CMV-seronegative.

This clone was found a few times. V and J are TRBV7-2 and TRBJ2-7; TRBD1 matches at 9 bases. This CDR3 has 14 residues. V shed 8 bases and J 2 bases; nucleotides not matched to a gene: 7. Germline CDR1 SGHTA, CDR2 FQGNSA. DNA of the CDR3: TGTGCCAGCGGATGGGACAGGGACACCTACGAGCAGTACTTC. This gives the protein CASGWDRDTYEQYF.

The J gene is TRBJ2-2, the V gene TRBV25-1; 12 bases match TRBD2. Trimming removed 2 bases from V and 6 bases from J; junction bases left unmatched: 1. The CDR3 is 15 residues long. Germline V lookup: CDR1 MGHDK, CDR2 SYGVNS. CDR3 coding DNA: TGTGCCAGCAGTGAACTAGCGGGAGGGGCCGGGGAGCTGTTTTTT. This sequence encodes CASSELAGGAGELFF.

On this clone: The sample holds other DNA sequences that translate to the same CDR3. This chain connects TRBV5-1 to TRBJ2-1, with 9 positions matching TRBD2. The V gene end was trimmed by 4 bases and the J gene end by 0 bases; junction bases not matched to a gene: 8. Looked up from germline, CDR1 is SGHRS and CDR2 is YFSETQ. The CDR3 is 17 residues long. DNA of the CDR3: TGCGCCAGCAGCGCAGCCAGCGGGGGGAGCTCCTACAATGAGCAGTTCTTC. Translation gives CASSAASGGSSYNEQFF.

The chain has TRBV18 and TRBJ2-5, with TRBD1 identical over 10 bases. The germline V gene encodes CDR1 KGHSH and CDR2 LQKENI. J gave up 1 base and V 3 bases, and 5 bases lay outside the gene matches. This CDR3 contains 16 residues. The CDR3 nucleotides are TGTGCCAGCTCACCCCGTGGACAGGGGGGCCAAGAGACCCAGTACTTC. Encoded protein: CASSPRGQGGQETQYF.

J is TRBJ2-5 and V is TRBV12-5; 9 positions match TRBD2. CDR3 length equals 13 residues. CDR1 is LGHNT, CDR2 FRNRAP, per germline. The trim removed 5 bases at V and 5 bases at J, leaving 3 bases unmatched. DNA of the CDR3: TGTGCTAGTGGTCAAAGCGGGGGGGAGACCCAGTACTTC. Translating gives CASGQSGGETQYF.

The V gene is TRBV6-1, the J gene TRBJ2-7; 9 bases match TRBD1. Germline V gene data show CDR1 as MNHNS and CDR2 as SASEGT. Trimming took 6 bases from V and 3 from J; bases not matched to a gene: 9. The CDR3 has 15 residues. The CDR3 DNA follows: TGTGCCAGCAGACGTTCCGGGACAGGGAACTACGAGCAGTACTTC. This codes for CASRRSGTGNYEQYF.

This clone was picked up a small number of times. The chain has TRBV14 and TRBJ2-3; D gene uncertain. Trimming stripped 4 bases from V and 4 bases from J, with 9 bases between. The germline V gene has CDR1 SGHDN and CDR2 FVKESK. This CDR3 has 13 amino acids. The CDR3 protein is CASSPRLADTQYF. The DNA of the CDR3 is TGTGCCAGCAGCCCGAGATTAGCAGATACGCAGTATTTT.

This clone was seen more than once but under ten times. The J gene is TRBJ1-2, the V gene TRBV6-1; tentatively, D is TRBD1 (6 bases). Germline loops: CDR1 MNHNS, CDR2 SASEGT. With 5 bases removed from V and 4 bases from J, the gap between germline ends came to 17 bases. This CDR3 comprises 15 residues. CDR3 region: CASSTNRVSGYGYTF. The CDR3 DNA reads TGTGCCAGCAGTACAAACAGGGTGTCGGGCTATGGCTACACCTTC.

The V and J genes are TRBV18 and TRBJ2-1, with a possible D match to TRBD2 (5 bases). Germline assignment: CDR1 KGHSH and CDR2 LQKENI. The CDR3 loop spans 12 amino acids. Deletions cut 0 bases from V and 9 bases from J, with 6 bases between. For the CDR3, the DNA is TGTGCCAGCTCACCACCGAGGGTTGAGCAGTTCTTC. Its translation is CASSPPRVEQFF. The variable domain in full, with the rest retrieved from reference TRBV18 and TRBJ2-1, is NAGVMQNPRHLVRRRGQEARLRCSPMKGHSHVYWYRQLPEEGLKFMVYLQKENIIDESGMPKERFSAEFPKEGPSILRIQQVVRGDSAAYFCASSPPRVEQFFGPGTRLTVL.

With regard to this clone: The junction departs from the called germline gene at one end, perhaps through a read error. The chain recombines TRBV5-1 with TRBJ2-5; 7 nucleotides match TRBD2. CDR3 length equals 14 residues. Germline values: CDR1 SGHRS, CDR2 YFSETQ. CDR3 region: CASNLGGGQETQYF. The CDR3 coding sequence is TGCGCCAGCAACTTGGGCGGGGGACAAGAGACCCAGTACTTC.

The genes are TRBV19 and TRBJ1-5, with TRBD1 matching over 7 bases. CDR1 and CDR2 (germline): LNHDA, SQIVND (reference sequence). Germline trimming cut 5 bases from V and 6 bases from J; bases unmatched to any gene: 16. The CDR3 totals 17 residues. The CDR3 region is CASSDHEQGIGVQPQHF. CDR3 sequence (DNA): TGTGCCAGTAGTGACCACGAACAGGGGATTGGGGTTCAGCCCCAGCATTTT.

The chain recombines TRBV29-1 with TRBJ2-7; TRBD1 matches at 7 bases. CDR3 length equals 14 residues. The germline V gene has CDR1 SQVTM and CDR2 ANQGSEA. Trimming took 2 bases from V and 1 from J; bases not matched to a gene: 5. The CDR3 protein is CSVESRDRSYEQYF. The CDR3 DNA is TGCAGCGTTGAATCCCGGGACAGATCCTACGAGCAGTACTTC.

The CDR3 spells CAISPGTGELFF. CDR3 bases: TGTGCCATCAGTCCAGGAACCGGGGAGCTGTTTTTT. This chain uses TRBV10-3 with TRBJ2-2; D gene uncertain. CDR3 size: 12 residues. V dropped 5 bases and J dropped 5 bases, with 6 bases sitting between them. CDR1 and CDR2 (germline): ENHRY, SYGVKD.

The chain joins TRBV27 to TRBJ1-5; D not certain. V was pared by 0 bases and J by 2 bases, with 8 bases between. The CDR3 runs 15 residues. The germline V gene has CDR1 MNHEY and CDR2 SMNVEV (reference sequence). The CDR3 DNA reads TGTGCCAGCAGTTTATCGTATCAGGGCAATCAGCCCCAGCATTTT. This translates into CASSLSYQGNQPQHF.

The genes are TRBV11-1 and TRBJ2-3, with D perhaps TRBD2 (6 bases). CDR3 size: 15 residues. V gave up 6 bases and J gave up 4 bases, with 17 bases separating them. Germline V lookup: CDR1 SGHAT, CDR2 FQDESV (reference sequence). CDR3 sequence reads: CASSGLAVAADTQYF. In nucleotides, the CDR3 is TGTGCCAGCAGTGGTCTAGCCGTAGCGGCAGATACGCAGTATTTT.

This chain uses TRBV7-9 with TRBJ2-3, with D unresolved. CDR1 and CDR2 from the germline V gene are SEHNR and FQNEAQ (reference sequence). V was pared by 5 bases and J by 4 bases, with 13 bases between. CDR3 length equals 14 residues. CDR3: CASSPFRTADTQYF. The CDR3 DNA follows: TGTGCCAGCAGCCCCTTCCGAACTGCAGATACGCAGTATTTT.

The V gene is TRBV27, the J gene TRBJ1-4; possible D gene TRBD1, 5 bases. Germline loops: CDR1 MNHEY, CDR2 SMNVEV (reference sequence). The V gene lost 8 bases and the J gene lost 4 bases, with 14 bases spanning the gap. There are 14 residues in the CDR3. CDR3 sequence (DNA): TGTGCCAGCGGGCGCGGGACGGTTAATGAAAAACTGTTTTTT. It translates to CASGRGTVNEKLFF.

The chain is built from TRBV29-1 and TRBJ2-3; perhaps TRBD1 as D (6 bases). This CDR3 has 16 amino acids. Trimming removed 3 bases from V and 2 bases from J, with 18 bases in between. Germline lookup yields CDR1 SQVTM and CDR2 ANQGSEA. Here the CDR3 DNA reads TGCAGCGTTGAGCCCCGTCCCACAGGGCCCACAGATACGCAGTATTTT. The encoded protein is CSVEPRPTGPTDTQYF.

The J gene is TRBJ2-3, the V gene TRBV28; D might be TRBD1 (6 bases). The CDR3 has 12 amino acids. V gave up 5 bases and J gave up 9 bases, with 12 bases separating them. Germline CDR1 reads MDHEN; CDR2 reads SYDVKM. The DNA of the CDR3 is TGTGCCAGCAGTCGACAAAGGGGGACGCAGTATTTT. This codes for CASSRQRGTQYF.

The chain carries TRBV6-5 and TRBJ1-2, with D possibly TRBD1 on 5 matching bases. CDR1 is MNHEY and CDR2 is SVGAGI in the germline V gene. Trimming removed 7 bases at V and 4 bases at J, with 13 bases between. This CDR3 comprises 13 residues. CDR3 sequence reads: CASNLRVSYGYTF. The CDR3, as DNA: TGTGCCAGCAACCTCAGGGTGTCCTATGGCTACACCTTC.

This clone has only a few counts. The chain recombines TRBV5-5 with TRBJ2-5, with 7 positions matching TRBD1. V dropped 2 bases and J dropped 4; count of bases not matched to a gene: 2. The CDR3 contains 13 residues. CDR1 SGHKS and CDR2 YYEKEE come from the germline V gene (reference sequence). This chain's CDR3 is CASSLGTAETQYF. CDR3 DNA sequence: TGTGCCAGCAGCTTAGGGACAGCAGAGACCCAGTACTTC.

The rearrangement joins TRBV5-4 to TRBJ2-6; D remains unclear. CDR1 is SGHNT and CDR2 is YYREEE in the germline V gene (reference sequence). V lost 3 bases and J lost 0, with 10 bases in between. This CDR3 has 16 amino acids. The CDR3 bases are TGTGCCAGCAGCTCGTCACTGAACTCTGGGGCCAACGTCCTGACTTTC. This codes for CASSSSLNSGANVLTF.

The V call is TRBV11-2, the J call TRBJ1-1, with TRBD1 as a possible D gene (5 bases). The CDR3 covers 16 residues. Deletions cut 1 base from V and 6 bases from J, with 18 bases between. Germline assignment: CDR1 SGHAT and CDR2 FQNNGV. CDR3 protein: CASSLAYGGINPEAFF. The CDR3 DNA follows: TGTGCCAGCAGCTTAGCCTACGGGGGGATTAACCCTGAAGCTTTCTTT.